Detailed here is one T cell receptor (beta chain). Its antigen remains unidentified. Looked up from germline, CDR1 is SGHTA and CDR2 is FQGNSA. This CDR3 region has 16 residues. J was trimmed by 4 bases and V by 5 bases; bases with no gene match: 13. These data are taken from a study of T cell responses to AZD1222 COVID-19 vaccine. Study conclusions and caveats: Repertoire sampling occurred only after the peak T cell response. Spike-specific TCR breadth and depth were elevated following two AZD1222 doses. The sample set comprised mostly white British donors with more females, and clonal diversity was possibly underestimated.

Only in-frame clones appear in the TCRdb table, and some are missing; sequencing was by immunoSEQ multiplex PCR. The table has some 100,000 clones, about 87% seen once. The chain combines TRBV7-2 with TRBJ1-1, with 7 bases identical to TRBD1. The sequences come from peripheral blood, collected on day 0 of AZD1222 vaccination. This TCR was recovered from an adult in good health. CDR3 nucleotides: TGTGCCAGCAGCCCAGGGGATAGGGGGCTGGGCACTGAAGCTTTCTTT. Translating gives CASSPGDRGLGTEAFF.